This TCR beta chain was captured in a study of glioma-infiltrating T cells. Germline assignment: CDR1 LGHDT and CDR2 YNNKEL (reference sequence). This CDR3 is built from 17 residues. Study outcomes and limitations: Tissue-blood divergence was below expectation in non-neoplastic patients, above in gliomas.

As regards this clonotype: What it binds is not known. A clone one base away is much larger, so this may be a read error.

TCR alpha and beta CDR3 regions were amplified from RNA using iRepertoire nested multiplex PCR. MiXCR was run by TCRdb on the multiplex PCR reads, yielding one entry per CDR3 protein. Of around 43,000 distinct CDR3 sequences in the sample, under 25% are singletons; the top ten hold more than 5.5%. The TCR originated in a human donor with low-grade glioma or glioblastoma, undergoing nonglioma brain surgery, or in good health (not recorded which). Material: glioma tissue, nonneoplastic brain tissue, or PBMCs (not recorded which). The rearrangement uses TRBV3-1 and TRBJ2-1, with D perhaps matching TRBD2 (6 bases). CDR3 amino acids: CASSQDMGSGPYNKQFF. The CDR3 DNA reads TGTGCCAGCAGCCAAGATATGGGAAGCGGGCCTTACAATAAGCAGTTCTTC.